A single sample is the source of the 9 T cell receptor beta chains below, sequenced in a study of blood T cell repertoires in COVID-19. Assay used: immunoSEQ multiplex PCR; TCRdb lists only in-frame clones, some missing. The sample includes some 350,000 clones, around 83% of them seen just once. Sequencing input: peripheral blood. These receptors were collected from a young man with active or convalescent COVID-19.

The chain joins TRBV6-1 to TRBJ1-4, with 7 bases that match TRBD1. Trimming removed 4 bases from V and 7 bases from J; junction bases left unmatched: 6. Looked up from germline, CDR1 is MNHNS and CDR2 is SASEGT. The CDR3 sequence is 14 residues long. CDR3 bases: TGTGCCAGCAGTGGACAGGGCCGGTCTGAAAAACTGTTTTTT. Translation: CASSGQGRSEKLFF.

The genes are TRBV30 and TRBJ1-5, with 7 bases fitting TRBD1. This CDR3 region has 15 residues. CDR1 GTSNPN and CDR2 SVGIG come from the germline V gene (reference sequence). V shed 0 bases and J 3 bases; nucleotides not matched to a gene: 5. Written as DNA, the CDR3 is TGTGCCTGGAGTGTACGAGACAGGGACAATCAGCCCCAGCATTTT. Protein sequence: CAWSVRDRDNQPQHF.

This sequence joins TRBV15 and TRBJ1-5, with 8 nucleotides matching TRBD1. The CDR3 contains 15 residues. V shed 4 bases and J 4 bases; nucleotides not matched to a gene: 6. Germline V CDR1 and CDR2: LNHNV, YYDKDF (reference sequence). The CDR3, as DNA: TGTGCCACCAGCATAACCGACAGGGGAAATCAGCCCCAGCATTTT. Residues: CATSITDRGNQPQHF.

V gene TRBV30 combines with J gene TRBJ1-3; D is unclear. CDR3 length equals 17 residues. V was shortened by 1 base and J by 0 bases, with 16 bases between the two germline ends. Looked up from germline, CDR1 is GTSNPN and CDR2 is SVGIG (reference sequence). CDR3 sequence reads: CAWSDFYDSNSGNTIYF. CDR3 coding DNA: TGTGCCTGGAGTGACTTCTACGACTCGAACTCTGGAAACACCATATATTTT.

V is TRBV5-1 and J is TRBJ2-7; D is ambiguous. V lost 4 bases, J lost 6 bases, and 8 bases lay in between. This CDR3 is built from 11 residues. The germline CDR1 and CDR2 sequences are SGHRS and YFSETQ. CDR3 sequence reads: CASSKESEQYF. The CDR3 nucleotides read TGCGCCAGCAGCAAGGAGAGCGAGCAGTACTTC.

The CDR3 nucleotides are TGTGCCATCAGTGAGTCGACTTATGGCTACACCTTC. Residues: CAISESTYGYTF. This chain connects TRBV10-3 to TRBJ1-2; D is ambiguous. This CDR3 contains 12 residues. Germline V gene data show CDR1 as ENHRY and CDR2 as SYGVKD. The ends were cut back, 0 bases at V and 5 bases at J, with 4 bases in the middle.

The chain has TRBV6-2 or TRBV6-3 and TRBJ1-6, with D hard to call. This CDR3 comprises 13 residues. From germline, CDR1 is MNHEY and CDR2 SVGEGT. V shed 2 bases and J shed 7 bases, with 6 bases lying between them. CDR3 residues: CASSYVENSPLHF. The CDR3 nucleotides read TGTGCCAGCAGTTACGTAGAGAATTCACCCCTCCACTTT.

This clone was seen more than once but under ten times. This rearrangement joins TRBV4-3 to TRBJ2-1; D is possibly TRBD2 (6 bases). The CDR3 spans 20 residues. Germline CDR1 is LGHNA and CDR2 is YSLEER. Between the trimmed V and J ends, which lost 1 base and 7 bases, there was a span of 29 bases. CDR3: CASSQGVVRGAAPPANEQFF. The CDR3, as DNA: TGCGCCAGCAGCCAAGGGGTAGTGCGGGGAGCGGCCCCGCCGGCAAATGAGCAGTTCTTC.

CDR3 DNA: TGTGCCAGTAGTACCACCCCGGGACAGTCTCTTAAAGCTTTCTTT. Translated, it gives CASSTTPGQSLKAFF. J is TRBJ1-1 and V is TRBV19; 7 bases are a match to TRBD1. The germline V gene has CDR1 LNHDA and CDR2 SQIVND (reference sequence). This CDR3 region has 15 residues. V lost 4 bases and J lost 9; bases outside the gene matches: 14.